The 27 T cell receptor beta chains listed next were all sequenced from one sample in a study of blood T cell repertoires in COVID-19. Produced via immunoSEQ multiplex PCR; TCRdb's table is partial and in-frame only. The table includes tens of thousands of clones, around four fifths detected once. Sequenced material: peripheral blood. These receptors were obtained from a woman aged 70 to 79 with acute or convalescent COVID-19.

This chain connects TRBV19 to TRBJ2-2; 10 bases map to TRBD1. The CDR3 runs 14 residues. Germline V gene data show CDR1 as LNHDA and CDR2 as SQIVND (reference sequence). Germline trimming cut 8 bases from V and 5 bases from J; bases unmatched to any gene: 5. The CDR3 DNA is TGTGCCAGTGCGGACAGGGGGAGAACCGGGGAGCTGTTTTTT. Protein sequence: CASADRGRTGELFF.

The chain employs TRBV9 and TRBJ2-7; D is perhaps TRBD1 (5 bases). Germline V gives CDR1 SGDLS, CDR2 YYNGEE. The CDR3 has 15 amino acids. The V end lost 0 bases, the J end lost 4 bases, and 14 bases lay between the germline ends. CDR3 amino acids: CASSVASGNGYEQYF. The CDR3 DNA sequence: TGTGCCAGCAGCGTAGCGTCAGGGAACGGGTACGAGCAGTACTTC.

This clone has more than one count but fewer than ten. V and J are TRBV12-3 or TRBV12-4 and TRBJ1-1; 8 bases map to TRBD1. The V and J ends lost 8 bases and 4 bases, in that order; junction bases with no gene match: 6. The CDR3 runs 13 residues. For the CDR3, the DNA is TGTGCCAGCGGGAGGCAGGGGGCCACTGAAGCTTTCTTT. Translation: CASGRQGATEAFF.

This clone was picked up a small number of times. This rearrangement joins TRBV7-8 to TRBJ1-5, with a weak D call TRBD1 (5 bases). Deletions cut 0 bases from V and 7 bases from J, with 10 bases between. Germline V gene data show CDR1 as SGHVS and CDR2 as FQNEAQ. The CDR3 totals 14 residues. As DNA, the CDR3 is TGTGCCAGCAGCTTAGCCCGATCAGGGCAGCCCCAGCATTTT. Protein: CASSLARSGQPQHF. Together with reference TRBV7-8 and TRBJ1-5, the CDR3 gives the full variable domain: GAGVSQSPRYKVAKRGQDVALRCDPISGHVSLFWYQQALGQGPEFLTYFQNEAQLDKSGLPSDRFFAERPEGSVSTLKIQRTQQEDSAVYLCASSLARSGQPQHFGDGTRLSIL.

The CDR3 spells CASTSQQGYNEKLFF. The CDR3 DNA sequence: TGTGCCAGTACCTCCCAACAGGGTTATAATGAAAAACTGTTTTTT. This chain uses TRBV19 with TRBJ1-4; D possibly corresponds to TRBD1 (6 bases). Between the trimmed V and J ends, which lost 7 bases and 4 bases, there was a span of 16 bases. Per germline, CDR1 LNHDA and CDR2 SQIVND (reference sequence). The CDR3 runs 15 residues. The variable domain in full, completed from reference TRBV19 and TRBJ1-4, reads DGGITQSPKYLFRKEGQNVTLSCEQNLNHDAMYWYRQDPGQGLRLIYYSQIVNDFQKGDIAEGYSVSREKKESFPLTVTSAQKNPTAFYLCASTSQQGYNEKLFFGSGTQLSVL.

The count of this clone is one. The gene calls are TRBV12-3 or TRBV12-4 and TRBJ1-1, with D maybe TRBD1 (5 bases). Trimming stripped 3 bases from V and 3 bases from J, with 8 bases between. The length of the CDR3 is 13 residues. The CDR3 here is CASSLGGDTEAFF. The CDR3 coding sequence is TGTGCCAGCAGTTTGGGGGGGGACACTGAAGCTTTCTTT.

This chain uses TRBV30 with TRBJ2-2; 9 bases fit TRBD1. V dropped 2 bases and J dropped 4; count of bases not matched to a gene: 2. Germline assignment: CDR1 GTSNPN and CDR2 SVGIG (reference sequence). This CDR3 has 14 amino acids. The CDR3 loop is CAWSRTGVTGELFF. The DNA for the CDR3 is TGTGCCTGGAGTAGGACAGGGGTCACCGGGGAGCTGTTTTTT.

The chain has TRBV6-6 and TRBJ1-4, with 7 bases fitting TRBD1. The CDR3 covers 14 residues. The V gene's germline CDR1 is MNHNY and CDR2 SVGAGI (reference sequence). The V segment lost 5 bases and the J segment 5 bases; nucleotides outside the gene matches: 5. CDR3 sequence: CASSLDRSNEKLFF. The CDR3, as DNA: TGTGCCAGCAGTCTGGACAGGAGCAATGAAAAACTGTTTTTT.

This chain uses TRBV6-5 with TRBJ2-7, with D perhaps matching TRBD2 (5 bases). Trimming stripped 7 bases from V and 2 bases from J, with 12 bases between. This CDR3 is built from 13 residues. Germline CDR1 is MNHEY and CDR2 is SVGAGI. CDR3 sequence: CASNELVPYEQYF. Written as DNA, the CDR3 is TGTGCCAGCAACGAACTAGTCCCCTACGAGCAGTACTTC.

The chain employs TRBV2 and TRBJ1-4; D remains unclear. In germline, CDR1 is SNHLY, CDR2 FYNNEI. Trimming shortened V by 6 bases and J by 7 bases, and 15 bases separated the two germline ends. CDR3 length: 14 amino acids. DNA of the CDR3: TGTGCCAGCAGGTCTGGCGGACTATCTGAAAAACTGTTTTTT. This codes for CASRSGGLSEKLFF.

The V and J genes are TRBV5-1 and TRBJ1-2; no definite D call. The V gene lost 4 bases and the J gene lost 8 bases, with 12 bases spanning the gap. This CDR3 is 12 amino acids long. Germline loops: CDR1 SGHRS, CDR2 YFSETQ. The CDR3, as DNA: TGCGCCAGCAGCCCTGGTATAGTAGGCTACACCTTC. Protein: CASSPGIVGYTF.

The CDR3 sequence: CASSAVTSRDTDTQYF. The CDR3 coding sequence is TGTGCCAGCAGTGCGGTCACTAGCCGAGACACAGATACGCAGTATTTT. The chain combines TRBV25-1 with TRBJ2-3, with TRBD2 as a possible D gene (6 bases). V was trimmed by 4 bases and J by 2 bases, leaving 16 bases between them. Germline CDR1 MGHDK, CDR2 SYGVNS. The CDR3 loop spans 16 amino acids.

This chain uses TRBV2 with TRBJ2-5; 7 bases align to TRBD2. This CDR3 contains 13 residues. In germline, CDR1 is SNHLY, CDR2 FYNNEI. V dropped 7 bases and J dropped 5; count of bases not matched to a gene: 7. For the CDR3, the DNA is TGTGCCAGCATGCGGGGGATGGGCGAGACCCAGTACTTC. This gives the protein CASMRGMGETQYF.

J is TRBJ1-1 and V is TRBV29-1; tentatively, D is TRBD1 (5 bases). This CDR3 has 12 residues. Deletions cut 5 bases from V and 5 bases from J, with 12 bases between. Germline V gene lookup returns CDR1 SQVTM and CDR2 ANQGSEA. Written as DNA, the CDR3 is TGCAGCGTTCGGCCAGGGATGACTGAAGCTTTCTTT. It specifies CSVRPGMTEAFF.

The rearrangement joins TRBV2 to TRBJ2-3, with 9 bases identical to TRBD2. The CDR3 consists of 16 residues. CDR1 and CDR2 from the germline V gene are SNHLY and FYNNEI. Trimming took 5 bases from V and 3 from J; bases not matched to a gene: 9. For the CDR3, the DNA is TGTGCCAGCAGTTGGACTAGCGCTTCAGGGACAGATACGCAGTATTTT. Amino acids: CASSWTSASGTDTQYF.

As regards this clone: At the DNA level, this CDR3 is encoded by other sequences in the same sample as well. The rearrangement links TRBV5-1 to TRBJ1-1; 7 bases match TRBD1. The V gene end was trimmed by 0 bases and the J gene end by 2 bases; junction bases not matched to a gene: 1. Germline values: CDR1 SGHRS, CDR2 YFSETQ. CDR3 size: 14 residues. The DNA of the CDR3 is TGCGCCAGCAGCTTGGACAGGGGTAACACTGAAGCTTTCTTT. Encoded protein: CASSLDRGNTEAFF.

This chain joins TRBV3-1 (or the pseudogene TRBV3-2) and TRBJ1-5, with D possibly matching TRBD1 (5 bases). Germline assignment: CDR1 LGHDT and CDR2 YNNKEL (reference sequence). The CDR3 runs 13 residues. V was shortened by 5 bases and J by 7 bases, with 12 bases between the two germline ends. In DNA, the CDR3 is TGTGCCAGCAGCAGACGACAGCAACAGCCCCAGCATTTT. This translates into CASSRRQQQPQHF.

The chain is built from TRBV5-1 and TRBJ1-2, with no clear D. In germline, CDR1 is SGHRS, CDR2 YFSETQ. Trimming shortened V by 4 bases and J by 4 bases, and 17 bases separated the two germline ends. The CDR3 consists of 15 residues. CDR3 sequence (DNA): TGCGCCAGCAGCCAGCTTGCGTCCCAGGCCTATGGCTACACCTTC. As protein: CASSQLASQAYGYTF.

Of note for this clone: A read error may account for a junction end that differs from germline. The chain is built from TRBV5-1 and TRBJ2-5; the match to TRBD2 covers 7 bases. The CDR3 sequence is 13 residues long. CDR1 and CDR2 from the germline V gene are SGHRS and YFSETQ. For the CDR3, the DNA is TGCGCCAGCAGATTGGGACTATTGGAGACCCAGTACTTC. Protein sequence: CASRLGLLETQYF. The full variable domain, in which reference TRBV5-1 and TRBJ2-5 provide the parts outside the CDR3, is KAGVTQTPRYLIKTRGQQVTLSCSPISGHRSVSWYQQTPGQGLQFLFEYFSETQRNKGNFPGRFSGRQFSNSRSEMNVSTLELGDSALYLCASRLGLLETQYFGPGTRLLVL.

This clone was seen more than once but under ten times. V is TRBV10-1 and J is TRBJ2-5; D is perhaps TRBD2 (6 bases). The CDR3 consists of 14 residues. V lost 3 bases and J 5 bases, leaving 13 bases between the germline ends. Germline values: CDR1 WNHNN, CDR2 SYGVQD (reference sequence). The CDR3 here is CASSEGGSGETQYF. DNA of the CDR3: TGCGCCAGCAGTGAAGGAGGGTCCGGGGAGACCCAGTACTTC.

The chain links TRBV7-2 to TRBJ2-1, with TRBD1 matching over 12 bases. The CDR3 spans 15 residues. Germline CDR1 SGHTA, CDR2 FQGNSA. The ends lost 2 bases at V and 8 bases at J; junction bases unmatched: 4. The CDR3 bases are TGTGCCAGCAGCTTAATGGGACAGGGGGCGGATGAGCAGTTCTTC. Translating it yields CASSLMGQGADEQFF.

Comment on this clone: The junction differs from germline at one of its ends, possibly a read error. Here the CDR3 reads CASSTNLGLATGELFF. DNA of the CDR3: TGTGCTAGCAGCACAAACCTCGGACTTGCCACCGGGGAGCTGTTTTTT. This chain joins TRBV7-7 and TRBJ2-2; TRBD2 might be the D (5 bases). Germline CDR1 is SSHAT and CDR2 is FNYEAQ (reference sequence). This CDR3 has 16 residues.

The chain couples TRBV6-5 to TRBJ1-6, with D unclear. CDR1 is MNHEY, CDR2 SVGAGI, per germline. The CDR3 loop spans 14 amino acids. V gave up 7 bases and J gave up 7 bases, with 14 bases separating them. CDR3 region: CASTERHSNSPLHF. Written as DNA, the CDR3 is TGTGCCAGCACCGAAAGACACTCAAATTCACCCCTCCACTTT.

The table lists this clone with a few counts. The chain couples TRBV7-9 to TRBJ1-1; tentatively, D is TRBD1 (5 bases). This CDR3 is built from 12 residues. V lost 11 bases to trimming and J lost 3 bases, with 13 bases between them. In germline, CDR1 is SEHNR, CDR2 FQNEAQ (reference sequence). The CDR3 spells CAYGGTDTEAFF. The CDR3 DNA follows: TGTGCCTACGGGGGTACGGACACTGAAGCTTTCTTT. Supplemented by reference TRBV7-9 and TRBJ1-1, the full variable domain reads DTGVSQNPRHKITKRGQNVTFRCDPISEHNRLYWYRQTLGQGPEFLTYFQNEAQLEKSRLLSDRFSAERPKGSFSTLEIQRTEQGDSAMYLCAYGGTDTEAFFGQGTRLTVV.

In DNA form, the CDR3 reads TGTGCCAGCTCACCATCTAAGGGGGTAGGGACTGAAGCTTTCTTT. Translation gives CASSPSKGVGTEAFF. This chain joins TRBV18 and TRBJ1-1, with a possible D match to TRBD1 (6 bases). Germline-derived CDR1 and CDR2 are KGHSH and LQKENI. Deletions cut 2 bases from V and 5 bases from J, with 15 bases between. The CDR3 loop spans 15 amino acids.

The V gene is TRBV10-3, the J gene TRBJ1-6; D perhaps matches TRBD1 (5 bases). Germline lookup yields CDR1 ENHRY and CDR2 SYGVKD. This CDR3 contains 14 residues. V was clipped by 4 bases and J by 9 bases, with 13 bases between them. The CDR3 DNA reads as TGTGCCATCAGTGCGGCGGGGCGAATTTCACCCCTCCACTTT. Its protein product is CAISAAGRISPLHF.

The chain combines TRBV4-1 with TRBJ1-2; D gene uncertain. Trimming shortened V by 2 bases and J by 4 bases, and 8 bases separated the two germline ends. Germline loops: CDR1 MGHRA, CDR2 YSYEKL. CDR3 length equals 13 residues. The CDR3 DNA follows: TGCGCCAGCAGCCAATCACCTACCTATGGCTACACCTTC. This codes for CASSQSPTYGYTF.